Sequencing of this TCR beta chain was carried out in a study of cytomegalovirus exposure and HLA in healthy donors. 60 Vbeta and 13 Jbeta primers were used in PCR. The data were produced by immunoSEQ multiplex PCR, yet TCRdb's version contains in-frame clones alone and is incomplete. The sample has 150,000 to 200,000 clones, approximately 85% seen once; the top ten hold under 5%. General study findings and limits: Donors belonging to an Asian-associated ancestry cluster reportedly showed fewer N-insertions in productive TCRs than the approximately 700-donor mean, according to what a later analysis found. Equally common other TCR beta chains were less clonally expanded than HLA-associated ones, a later analysis found.

V lost 1 base, J lost 4 bases, and 4 bases stayed unmatched. Germline V gene sequence: CDR1 SGHDT, CDR2 YYEEEE. This CDR3 is built from 14 residues. Comments on this clone: Antigen unknown.

What was sequenced was PBMCs. The rearrangement links TRBV5-6 to TRBJ1-2, with 7 bases fitting TRBD1. The clonotype comes from a girl aged 10 to 17 in good health and CMV-seropositive. The CDR3 sequence is CASSLRGQIYGYTF. The CDR3 nucleotides are TGTGCCAGCAGCTTGAGGGGACAGATCTATGGCTACACCTTC.